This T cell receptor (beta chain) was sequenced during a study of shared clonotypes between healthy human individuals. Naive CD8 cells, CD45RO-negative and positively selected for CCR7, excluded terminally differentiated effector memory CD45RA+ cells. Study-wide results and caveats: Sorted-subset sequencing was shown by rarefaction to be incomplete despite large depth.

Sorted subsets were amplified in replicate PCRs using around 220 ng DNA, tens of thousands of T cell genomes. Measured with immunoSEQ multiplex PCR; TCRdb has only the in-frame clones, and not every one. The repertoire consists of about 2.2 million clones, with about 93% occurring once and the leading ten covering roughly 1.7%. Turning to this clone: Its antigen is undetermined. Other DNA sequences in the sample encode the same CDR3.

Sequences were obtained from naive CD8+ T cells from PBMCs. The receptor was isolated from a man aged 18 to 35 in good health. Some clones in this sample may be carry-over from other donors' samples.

This CDR3 is CASSFGTGELFF. CDR3 nucleotides: TGTGCCAGCAGTTTTGGGACCGGGGAGCTGTTTTTT. The rearrangement links TRBV28 to TRBJ2-2; D gene unclear. This CDR3 region has 12 residues. From germline, CDR1 is MDHEN and CDR2 SYDVKM. The V gene lost 3 bases and the J gene lost 5 bases, with 4 bases spanning the gap.